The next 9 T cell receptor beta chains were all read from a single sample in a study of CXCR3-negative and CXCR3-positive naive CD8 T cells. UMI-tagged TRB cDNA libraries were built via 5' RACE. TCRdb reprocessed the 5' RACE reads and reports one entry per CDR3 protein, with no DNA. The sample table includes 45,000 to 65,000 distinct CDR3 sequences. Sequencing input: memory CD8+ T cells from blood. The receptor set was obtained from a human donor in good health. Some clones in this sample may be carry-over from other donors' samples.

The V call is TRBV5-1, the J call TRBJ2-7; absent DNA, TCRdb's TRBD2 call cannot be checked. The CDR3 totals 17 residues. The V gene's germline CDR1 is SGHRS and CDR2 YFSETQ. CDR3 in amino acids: CASSVLLAGGPLDEQYF.

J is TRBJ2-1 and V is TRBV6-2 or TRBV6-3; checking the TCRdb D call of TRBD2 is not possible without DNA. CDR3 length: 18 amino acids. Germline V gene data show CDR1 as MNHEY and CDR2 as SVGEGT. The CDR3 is CASSYPGTSGGSYNEQFF.

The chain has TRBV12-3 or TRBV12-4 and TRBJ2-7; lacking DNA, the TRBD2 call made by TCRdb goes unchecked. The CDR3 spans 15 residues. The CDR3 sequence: CASSSPPALSNEQYF.

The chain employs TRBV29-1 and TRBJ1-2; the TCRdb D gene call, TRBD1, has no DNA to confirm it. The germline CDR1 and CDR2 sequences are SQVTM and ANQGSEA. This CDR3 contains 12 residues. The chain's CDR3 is CSVEQGYYGYTF.

The CDR3 here is CATSRDRNTGEKLFF. V is TRBV15 and J is TRBJ1-4. The CDR3 sequence is 15 residues long. The germline V gene has CDR1 LNHNV and CDR2 YYDKDF (reference sequence). The whole variable domain, filled in from reference TRBV15 and TRBJ1-4, reads DAMVIQNPRYQVTQFGKPVTLSCSQTLNHNVMYWYQQKSSQAPKLLFHYYDKDFNNEADTPDNFQSRRPNTSFCFLDIRSPGLGDTAMYLCATSRDRNTGEKLFFGSGTQLSVL.

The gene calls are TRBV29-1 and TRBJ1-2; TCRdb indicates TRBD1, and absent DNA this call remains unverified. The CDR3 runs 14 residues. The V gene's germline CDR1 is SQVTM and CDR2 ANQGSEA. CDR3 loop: CSVEDEVYRERYTF.

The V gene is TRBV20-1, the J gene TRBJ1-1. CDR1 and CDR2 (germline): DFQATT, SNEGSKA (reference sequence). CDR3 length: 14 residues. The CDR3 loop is CSAREGGRNTEAFF.

CDR3 sequence: CASRPDEAYEQYF. This sequence joins TRBV7-9 and TRBJ2-7. Germline V gene data show CDR1 as SEHNR and CDR2 as FQNEAQ (reference sequence). The CDR3 runs 13 residues.

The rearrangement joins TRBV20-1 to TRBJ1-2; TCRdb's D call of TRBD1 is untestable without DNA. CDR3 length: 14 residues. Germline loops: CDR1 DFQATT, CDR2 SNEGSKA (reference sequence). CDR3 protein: CSARDGTGDYGYTF.